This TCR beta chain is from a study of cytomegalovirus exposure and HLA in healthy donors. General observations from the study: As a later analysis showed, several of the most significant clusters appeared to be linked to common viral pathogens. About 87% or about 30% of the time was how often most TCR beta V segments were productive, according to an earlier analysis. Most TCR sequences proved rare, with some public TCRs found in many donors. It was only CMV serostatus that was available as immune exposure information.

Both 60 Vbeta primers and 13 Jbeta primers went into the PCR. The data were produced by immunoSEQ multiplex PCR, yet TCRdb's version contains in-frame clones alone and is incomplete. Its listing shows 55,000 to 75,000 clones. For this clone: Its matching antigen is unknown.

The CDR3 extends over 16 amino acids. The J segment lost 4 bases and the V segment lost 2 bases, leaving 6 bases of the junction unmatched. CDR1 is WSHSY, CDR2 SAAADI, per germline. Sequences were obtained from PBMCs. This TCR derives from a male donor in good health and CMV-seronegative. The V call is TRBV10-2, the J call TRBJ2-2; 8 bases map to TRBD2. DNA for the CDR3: TGCGCCAGCAGTGAGCGGAGCGGGGGTGGCACCGGGGAGCTGTTTTTT. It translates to CASSERSGGGTGELFF.